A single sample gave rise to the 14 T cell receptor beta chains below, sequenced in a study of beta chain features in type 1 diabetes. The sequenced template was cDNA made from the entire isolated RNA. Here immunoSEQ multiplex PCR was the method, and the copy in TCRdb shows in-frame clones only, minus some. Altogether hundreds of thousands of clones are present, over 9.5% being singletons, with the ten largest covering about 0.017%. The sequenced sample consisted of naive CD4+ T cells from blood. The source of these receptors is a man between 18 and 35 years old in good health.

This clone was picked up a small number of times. CDR3 nucleotide sequence: TGTGCCAGCAGCCTCAGGGGGCCCCAAGAGACCCAGTACTTC. It yields the protein CASSLRGPQETQYF. The chain links TRBV5-4 to TRBJ2-5; 8 positions agree with TRBD1. This CDR3 has 14 amino acids. V gave up 4 bases and J gave up 1 base; unmatched junction bases: 3. Germline assignment: CDR1 SGHNT and CDR2 YYREEE (reference sequence).

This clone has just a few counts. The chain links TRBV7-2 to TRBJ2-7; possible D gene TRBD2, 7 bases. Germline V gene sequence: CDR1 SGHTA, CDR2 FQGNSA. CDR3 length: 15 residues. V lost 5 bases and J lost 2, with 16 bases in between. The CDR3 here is CASSPRGDIAYEQYF. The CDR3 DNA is TGTGCCAGCAGCCCACGGGGGGACATAGCCTACGAGCAGTACTTC.

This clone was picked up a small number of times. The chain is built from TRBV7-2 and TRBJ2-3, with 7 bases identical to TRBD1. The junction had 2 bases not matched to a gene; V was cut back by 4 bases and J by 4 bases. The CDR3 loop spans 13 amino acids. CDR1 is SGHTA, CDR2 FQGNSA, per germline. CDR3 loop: CASSSQGADTQYF. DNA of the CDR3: TGTGCCAGCAGCTCGCAGGGGGCAGATACGCAGTATTTT.

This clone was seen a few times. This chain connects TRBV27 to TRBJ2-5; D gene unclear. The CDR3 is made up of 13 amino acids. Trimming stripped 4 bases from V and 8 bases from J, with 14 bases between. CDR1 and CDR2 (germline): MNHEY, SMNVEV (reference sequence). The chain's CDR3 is CASSSSRLGTQYF. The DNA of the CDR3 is TGTGCCAGCAGTTCCTCCAGGCTTGGAACCCAGTACTTC.

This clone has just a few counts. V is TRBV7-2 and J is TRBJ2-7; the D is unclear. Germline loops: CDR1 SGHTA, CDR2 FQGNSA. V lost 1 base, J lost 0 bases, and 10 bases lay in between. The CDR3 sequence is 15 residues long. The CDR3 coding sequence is TGTGCCAGCAGCTTAGGGAGATCCTTCTCCTACGAGCAGTACTTC. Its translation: CASSLGRSFSYEQYF.

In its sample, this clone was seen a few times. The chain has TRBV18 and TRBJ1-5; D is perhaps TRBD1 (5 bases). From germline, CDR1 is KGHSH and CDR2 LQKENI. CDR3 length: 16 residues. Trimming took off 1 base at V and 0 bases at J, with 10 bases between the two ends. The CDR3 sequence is CASSPRGVNSNQPQHF. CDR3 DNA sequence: TGTGCCAGCTCACCACGGGGGGTAAATAGCAATCAGCCCCAGCATTTT.

The CDR3 loop is CASSLAVPNTEAFF. The CDR3, as DNA: TGCGCCAGCAGCTTGGCGGTACCGAACACTGAAGCTTTCTTT. The gene calls are TRBV5-1 and TRBJ1-1; D is unresolved. The germline gives CDR1 SGHRS, CDR2 YFSETQ. The CDR3 is 14 amino acids. V was trimmed by 0 bases and J by 1 base, leaving 7 bases between them.

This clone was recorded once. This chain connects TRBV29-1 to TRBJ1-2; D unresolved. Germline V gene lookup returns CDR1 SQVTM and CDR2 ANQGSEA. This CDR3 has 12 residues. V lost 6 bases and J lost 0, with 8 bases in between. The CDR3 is CSVETANYGYTF. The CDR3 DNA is TGCAGCGTAGAAACAGCTAACTATGGCTACACCTTC.

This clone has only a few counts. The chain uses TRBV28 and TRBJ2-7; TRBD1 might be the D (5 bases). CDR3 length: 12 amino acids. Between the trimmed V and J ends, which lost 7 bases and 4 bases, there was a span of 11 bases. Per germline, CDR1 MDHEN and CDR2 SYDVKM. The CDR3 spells CASKTTAYEQYF. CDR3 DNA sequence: TGTGCCAGCAAGACGACAGCTTACGAGCAGTACTTC.

This chain's CDR3 is CASSRSPDRAGEQYF. CDR3 DNA sequence: TGTGCCAGCAGCCGAAGCCCGGACAGGGCTGGAGAGCAGTACTTC. V and J are TRBV4-2 and TRBJ2-7; 8 bases match TRBD1. Germline V gene data show CDR1 as LGHNA and CDR2 as YNFKEQ. V trimming: 4 bases; J trimming: 7 bases; junction bases outside the gene matches: 12. The CDR3 runs to 15 residues.

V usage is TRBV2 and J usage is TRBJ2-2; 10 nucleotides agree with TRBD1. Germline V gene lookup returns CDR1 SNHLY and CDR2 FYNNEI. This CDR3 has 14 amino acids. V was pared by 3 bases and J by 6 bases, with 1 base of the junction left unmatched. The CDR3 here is CASSEGTGAGELFF. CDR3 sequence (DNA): TGTGCCAGCAGTGAGGGGACAGGGGCCGGGGAGCTGTTTTTT.

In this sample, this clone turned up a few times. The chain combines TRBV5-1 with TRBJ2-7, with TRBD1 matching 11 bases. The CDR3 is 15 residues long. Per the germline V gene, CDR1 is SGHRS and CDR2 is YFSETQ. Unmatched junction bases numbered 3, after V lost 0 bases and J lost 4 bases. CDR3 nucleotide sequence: TGCGCCAGCAGCTTGGAGGGACAGGGGGAGTACGAGCAGTACTTC. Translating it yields CASSLEGQGEYEQYF.

This chain's CDR3 is CASSRTGFGYTF. In DNA form, the CDR3 reads TGTGCCAGCAGTCGAACAGGTTTTGGCTACACCTTC. The chain combines TRBV6-5 with TRBJ1-2, with D perhaps TRBD1 (5 bases). The V and J ends lost 5 bases and 7 bases respectively, with 11 bases between them. CDR3 size: 12 residues. CDR1 and CDR2 from the germline V gene are MNHEY and SVGAGI.

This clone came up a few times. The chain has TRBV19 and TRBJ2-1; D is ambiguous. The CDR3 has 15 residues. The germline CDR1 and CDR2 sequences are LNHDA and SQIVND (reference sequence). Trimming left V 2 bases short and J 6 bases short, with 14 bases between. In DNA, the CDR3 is TGTGCCAGTAGTATAACCAGCGCGGTTAGCAATGAGCAGTTCTTC. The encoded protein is CASSITSAVSNEQFF.